Listed below are T cell receptor beta chains from one sample, sequenced in a study of blood T cell repertoires in COVID-19. The table came from immunoSEQ multiplex PCR; TCRdb's copy has only in-frame clones and leaves some out. The sample records roughly 48,000 clones, around 88% being singletons. Sequencing input: peripheral blood. The receptors come from a human donor in a cohort sampled during active COVID-19. The CDR3 runs from the conserved cysteine through the conserved F or W. Fields, in order: V gene, D gene, J gene, clone size, CDR3 DNA, CDR3 protein. A D gene is named only where the DNA matches it firmly. Clone sizes are given selectively: once, few, many, or a class where the clone is expanded.

V: TRBV5-1; D: TRBD2; J: TRBJ2-5; size: .; DNA: TGCGCCAGCAGCTTGCGAACGGGACTAGTTCAAGAGACCCAGTACTTC; CDR3: CASSLRTGLVQETQYF
V: TRBV6-5; D: .; J: TRBJ2-7; size: .; DNA: TGTGCCAGCATCGGGCGGACTTATAGCTACGAGCAGTACTTC; CDR3: CASIGRTYSYEQYF
V: TRBV6-6; D: TRBD1; J: TRBJ2-2; size: few; DNA: TGTGCCAGCAGCCAGAGACAGGGGGCGAGGACCGGGGAGCTGTTTTTT; CDR3: CASSQRQGARTGELFF
V: TRBV6-1; D: TRBD2; J: TRBJ2-7; size: .; DNA: TGTGCCAGCACTGAACTTCGGGGGGGCCTCTACGAGCAGTACTTC; CDR3: CASTELRGGLYEQYF
V: TRBV6-6; D: .; J: TRBJ1-6; size: .; DNA: TGTGCCAGCAGTTACAATCCGGGGAATTCACCCCTCCACTTT; CDR3: CASSYNPGNSPLHF
V: TRBV19; D: .; J: TRBJ2-7; size: .; DNA: TGTGCCAGTAGGAAAACAGGGTTGTACGAGCAGTACTTC; CDR3: CASRKTGLYEQYF
V: TRBV11-3; D: .; J: TRBJ2-7; size: .; DNA: TGTGCCAGCACAGGGGCGATTAACGAGCAGTACTTC; CDR3: CASTGAINEQYF
V: TRBV4-2; D: TRBD2; J: TRBJ2-3; size: .; DNA: TGTGCCAGCAGCCAAGATGTAGCGGGGCGCACAGATACGCAGTATTTT; CDR3: CASSQDVAGRTDTQYF
V: TRBV12-3/TRBV12-4; D: .; J: TRBJ2-1; size: .; DNA: TGTGCCAGCAGTTTTAGCAGCTACAATGAGCAGTTCTTC; CDR3: CASSFSSYNEQFF
V: TRBV9; D: .; J: TRBJ2-6; size: .; DNA: TGTGCCAGCAGCGTAGGCAGCTCTGGGGCCAACGTCCTGACTTTC; CDR3: CASSVGSSGANVLTF
V: TRBV13; D: .; J: TRBJ2-7; size: once; DNA: TGTGCCAGCAGTCGAACGGGCGAGCAGTACTTC; CDR3: CASSRTGEQYF
V: TRBV5-1; D: .; J: TRBJ2-2; size: .; DNA: TGCGCCAGCAGCTCCACCGGGACAAACACCGGGGAGCTGTTTTTT; CDR3: CASSSTGTNTGELFF
V: TRBV3-1/TRBV3-2; D: TRBD1; J: TRBJ1-4; size: .; DNA: TGTGCCAGCAGCCGCGACCCGGGACAGGGGTCTCGTGAAAAACTGTTTTTT; CDR3: CASSRDPGQGSREKLFF
V: TRBV4-1; D: .; J: TRBJ2-3; size: once; DNA: TGCGCCAGCAGCCAAGAAACAGCCGAAGCCACAGATACGCAGTATTTT; CDR3: CASSQETAEATDTQYF
V: TRBV5-1; D: TRBD2; J: TRBJ2-3; size: .; DNA: TGCGCCAGCAGCTTAACCCCTAGCGGGGGGGCGGATACGCAGTATTTT; CDR3: CASSLTPSGGADTQYF
V: TRBV3-1/TRBV3-2; D: TRBD1; J: TRBJ2-1; size: .; DNA: TGTGCCAGCAGCCAGGGAAATGGACCGGGACAGGGGGCTAATGAGCAGTTCTTC; CDR3: CASSQGNGPGQGANEQFF
V: TRBV30; D: .; J: TRBJ1-1; size: .; DNA: TGTGCCTGGAGACCCACATTTAAGATGGACACTGAAGCTTTCTTT; CDR3: CAWRPTFKMDTEAFF